This TCR beta chain was recovered during a study of blood T cell repertoires in COVID-19. About the research overall: Collection of acute and convalescent COVID-19 samples took place in the United States, Italy and Spain. T cells, B-cell-depleted T cells, or PBMCs supplied cDNA or gDNA.

Original methodology: Counts of nucleated cells, estimated from reference gene primer amplification, were obtained. Only in-frame clones appear in the TCRdb table, and some are missing; sequencing was by immunoSEQ multiplex PCR. Clone size and the V and J calls come from that table; the DNA yielded D and trimming. The repertoire has over 70,000 clones, around 88% of them found once; the top ten carry about a sixth. Losses at the gene ends were 2 bases for V and 5 bases for J; bases not matched to a gene: 6. The germline gives CDR1 MNHNY, CDR2 SVGAGI (reference sequence). The CDR3 consists of 15 residues.

The V call is TRBV6-6, the J call TRBJ2-5; 9 positions agree with TRBD2. The sequencing input was peripheral blood. This TCR derives from a human donor in a cohort sampled during active COVID-19. CDR3 residues: CASSYMVAGDETQYF. The CDR3 DNA is TGTGCCAGCAGTTACATGGTAGCGGGAGATGAGACCCAGTACTTC.